The 6 T cell receptor beta chains in this list originate from one sample, sequenced in a study of monozygotic twins with inflammatory bowel disease. TCRdb re-called the 5' RACE reads and catalogs CDR3 proteins one per entry, DNA excluded. This listing includes 350,000 to 500,000 distinct CDR3 sequences. Material: blood. The receptor set was obtained from a human donor with ulcerative colitis or Crohn's disease, or a healthy co-twin of an affected twin (not recorded which).

The rearrangement joins TRBV5-1 to TRBJ2-3; checking the TCRdb D call of TRBD2 is not possible without DNA. CDR1 and CDR2 (germline): SGHRS, YFSETQ. The CDR3 runs to 15 residues. The CDR3 is CASSWTSGGADTQYF.

V usage is TRBV20-1 and J usage is TRBJ2-7; the D gene TCRdb calls, TRBD1, cannot be checked with no DNA. This CDR3 comprises 15 residues. CDR1 DFQATT and CDR2 SNEGSKA come from the germline V gene (reference sequence). Here the CDR3 reads CSARDRDRVIGEQYF.

The chain is built from TRBV12-3 or TRBV12-4 and TRBJ2-1; as DNA is missing, the TRBD2 call by TCRdb cannot be tested. CDR3 length: 16 residues. CDR3 sequence reads: CASSLIGGLALNEQFF.

This chain uses TRBV12-3 or TRBV12-4 with TRBJ2-2. This CDR3 has 12 residues. CDR3 loop: CASSNGAGELFF.

The CDR3 region is CASSHRDRGYHEQFF. The V and J genes are TRBV4-3 and TRBJ2-1; the D call of TRBD1 rests on TCRdb alone, since no DNA is present to check it. CDR3 size: 15 residues. Germline V gene data show CDR1 as LGHNA and CDR2 as YSLEER.

The V and J genes are TRBV29-1 and TRBJ1-5. In germline, CDR1 is SQVTM, CDR2 ANQGSEA. The CDR3 has 14 amino acids. This CDR3 reads CSVIGGNSNQPQHF.